This T cell receptor beta chain was sequenced during a study of human versus mouse CDR3 diversity and MHC coevolution. About the research overall: Each sample yielded about 0.6 x 10^7 to 1.8 x 10^7 valid reads.

Findings of the study overall: Mice had fewer CDR3 deletions and insertions than humans on average. iCHAO1 estimated the human TCR beta repertoire at 1.5 million to 2 million clonotypes. Clonal inequality was lowest in most of the three human donors.

This CDR3 contains 16 residues. Per germline, CDR1 SEHNR and CDR2 FQNEAQ (reference sequence). V lost 10 bases and J lost 6; bases outside the gene matches: 17. Clones were read by immunoSEQ multiplex PCR, and TCRdb kept only the in-frame ones, dropping some. The sample holds about 83,000 clones; about nine tenths are singletons and the top ten take roughly 0.16%. Note on this clone: No antigen is known for it.

Sequenced: naive CD4+ T cells from blood. Subset given: CD45RO-negative CD62L-positive naive CD4 T cells. The TCR was taken from a person aged 30-70 years in good health. This chain uses TRBV7-9 with TRBJ2-2; 7 bases fit TRBD2. CDR3 sequence reads: CATDSPSGLGAGELFF. The CDR3 DNA is TGTGCCACCGACTCGCCCTCCGGACTAGGTGCCGGGGAGCTGTTTTTT.